These T cell receptor beta chains were read from a single sample in a study of T cells after posttransplantation cyclophosphamide. The repertoire was sequenced with immunoSEQ multiplex PCR; TCRdb's copy has only in-frame clones and lacks some. The sample holds just over 65,000 clones, 93% seen once. Sequencing input: PBMCs. These receptors all come from a woman aged 25 to 45 in good health and a related stem cell transplant donor. CDR3s include the opening cysteine and the closing phenylalanine or tryptophan. The D gene is left open where the match is weak. The size of a clone is reported for some rows only, either as once, few or many, or as a class for expanded clones.

d_call: TRBD2; v_call: TRBV18; j_call: TRBJ2-5; clone_size: -; cdr3_aa: CASYAGGQETQYF; cdr3_nt: TGTGCCAGCTACGCGGGGGGGCAAGAGACCCAGTACTTC
d_call: -; v_call: TRBV7-8; j_call: TRBJ1-1; clone_size: -; cdr3_aa: CASSPGDRMNTEAFF; cdr3_nt: TGTGCCAGCAGCCCCGGCGACAGAATGAACACTGAAGCTTTCTTT
d_call: TRBD1; v_call: TRBV7-2; j_call: TRBJ1-5; clone_size: -; cdr3_aa: CASSSRQGDQPQHF; cdr3_nt: TGTGCCAGCAGCTCTAGACAGGGGGATCAGCCCCAGCATTTT
d_call: -; v_call: TRBV6-1; j_call: TRBJ2-7; clone_size: -; cdr3_aa: CASSDGTYEQYF; cdr3_nt: TGTGCCAGCAGTGACGGGACCTACGAGCAGTACTTC
d_call: -; v_call: TRBV19; j_call: TRBJ2-2; clone_size: -; cdr3_aa: CASSMTSLGTGELFF; cdr3_nt: TGTGCCAGTAGTATGACTAGTTTGGGTACCGGGGAGCTGTTTTTT
d_call: -; v_call: TRBV2; j_call: TRBJ1-3; clone_size: -; cdr3_aa: CASSEIGGALAGNTIYF; cdr3_nt: TGTGCCAGCAGTGAAATAGGAGGAGCTTTGGCTGGAAACACCATATATTTT
d_call: TRBD1; v_call: TRBV11-2; j_call: TRBJ1-2; clone_size: once; cdr3_aa: CASSLAGGQGAGYTF; cdr3_nt: TGTGCCAGCAGCTTAGCGGGAGGGCAGGGGGCCGGCTACACCTTC
d_call: -; v_call: TRBV14; j_call: TRBJ1-4; clone_size: -; cdr3_aa: CASSQIRGESEKLFF; cdr3_nt: TGTGCCAGCAGCCAAATACGGGGAGAGAGTGAAAAACTGTTTTTT
d_call: TRBD1; v_call: TRBV4-2; j_call: TRBJ2-6; clone_size: -; cdr3_aa: CASSPTGAGANVLTF; cdr3_nt: TGTGCCAGCAGCCCGACAGGGGCTGGGGCCAACGTCCTGACTTTC
d_call: -; v_call: TRBV11-1; j_call: TRBJ1-1; clone_size: -; cdr3_aa: CASRLGIGTNTEAFF; cdr3_nt: TGTGCCAGCAGATTAGGAATAGGGACGAACACTGAAGCTTTCTTT
d_call: TRBD1; v_call: TRBV7-3; j_call: TRBJ2-1; clone_size: -; cdr3_aa: CASSLKSGTGINEQFF; cdr3_nt: TGTGCCAGCAGCTTGAAATCCGGGACAGGGATAAATGAGCAGTTCTTC
d_call: TRBD1; v_call: TRBV19; j_call: TRBJ1-3; clone_size: -; cdr3_aa: CASGQGVSGNTIYF; cdr3_nt: TGTGCCAGTGGACAGGGGGTCTCTGGAAACACCATATATTTT
d_call: TRBD1; v_call: TRBV7-9; j_call: TRBJ2-2; clone_size: -; cdr3_aa: CASSLAGQGNTGELFF; cdr3_nt: TGTGCCAGCAGCTTAGCGGGACAGGGCAACACCGGGGAGCTGTTTTTT
d_call: -; v_call: TRBV19; j_call: TRBJ1-1; clone_size: -; cdr3_aa: CASSFGKTEAFF; cdr3_nt: TGTGCCAGTAGCTTCGGAAAGACTGAAGCTTTCTTT
d_call: -; v_call: TRBV4-3; j_call: TRBJ2-3; clone_size: -; cdr3_aa: CASSQDQEYYTDTQYF; cdr3_nt: TGCGCCAGCAGCCAAGATCAGGAGTACTACACAGATACGCAGTATTTT